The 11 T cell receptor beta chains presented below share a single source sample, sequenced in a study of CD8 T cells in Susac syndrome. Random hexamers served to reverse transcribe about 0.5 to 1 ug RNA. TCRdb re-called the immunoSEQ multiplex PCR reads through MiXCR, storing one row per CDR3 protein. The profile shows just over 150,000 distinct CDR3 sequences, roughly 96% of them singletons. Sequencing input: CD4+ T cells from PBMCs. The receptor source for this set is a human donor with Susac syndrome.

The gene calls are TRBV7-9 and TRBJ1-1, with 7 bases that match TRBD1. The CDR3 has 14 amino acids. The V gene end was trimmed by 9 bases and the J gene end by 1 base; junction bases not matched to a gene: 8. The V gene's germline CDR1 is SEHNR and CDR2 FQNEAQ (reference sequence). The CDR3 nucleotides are TGTGCCAGTCCAGGGGGTTCACGGAACACTGAAGCTTTCTTT. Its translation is CASPGGSRNTEAFF.

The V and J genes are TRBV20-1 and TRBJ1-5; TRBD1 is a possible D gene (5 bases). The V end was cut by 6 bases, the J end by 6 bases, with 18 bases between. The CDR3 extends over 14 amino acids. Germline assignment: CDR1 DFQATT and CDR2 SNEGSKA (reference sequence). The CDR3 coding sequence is TGCAGTGCCGGAAGAGGGGATATGGCTCAGCCCCAGCATTTT. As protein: CSAGRGDMAQPQHF.

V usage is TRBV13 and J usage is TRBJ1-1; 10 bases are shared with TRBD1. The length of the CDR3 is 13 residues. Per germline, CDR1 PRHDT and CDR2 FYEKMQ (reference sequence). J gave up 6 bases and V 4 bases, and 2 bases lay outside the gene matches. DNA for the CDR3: TGTGCCAGCAGCTGGGACAGGGGATCTGAAGCTTTCTTT. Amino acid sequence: CASSWDRGSEAFF. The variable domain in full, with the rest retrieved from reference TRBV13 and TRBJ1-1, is AAGVIQSPRHLIKEKRETATLKCYPIPRHDTVYWYQQGPGQDPQFLISFYEKMQSDKGSIPDRFSAQQFSDYHSELNMSSLELGDSALYFCASSWDRGSEAFFGQGTRLTVV.

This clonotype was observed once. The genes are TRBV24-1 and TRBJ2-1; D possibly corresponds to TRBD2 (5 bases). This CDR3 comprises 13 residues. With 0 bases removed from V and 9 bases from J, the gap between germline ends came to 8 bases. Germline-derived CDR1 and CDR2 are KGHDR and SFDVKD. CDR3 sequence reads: CATSDLGRGEQFF. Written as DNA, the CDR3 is TGTGCCACCAGTGATTTGGGACGGGGTGAGCAGTTCTTC.

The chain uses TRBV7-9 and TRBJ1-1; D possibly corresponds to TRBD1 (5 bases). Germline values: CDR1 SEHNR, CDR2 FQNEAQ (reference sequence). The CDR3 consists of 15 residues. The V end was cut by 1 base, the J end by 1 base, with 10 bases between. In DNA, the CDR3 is TGTGCCAGCAGCTTAGTTGGACAACCGAACACTGAAGCTTTCTTT. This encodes CASSLVGQPNTEAFF.

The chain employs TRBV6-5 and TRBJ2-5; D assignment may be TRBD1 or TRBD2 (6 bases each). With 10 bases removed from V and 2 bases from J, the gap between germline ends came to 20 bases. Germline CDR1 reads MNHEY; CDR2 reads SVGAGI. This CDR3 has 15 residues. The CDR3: CATVNWGAGQETQYF. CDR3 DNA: TGTGCCACCGTAAACTGGGGGGCCGGTCAAGAGACCCAGTACTTC.

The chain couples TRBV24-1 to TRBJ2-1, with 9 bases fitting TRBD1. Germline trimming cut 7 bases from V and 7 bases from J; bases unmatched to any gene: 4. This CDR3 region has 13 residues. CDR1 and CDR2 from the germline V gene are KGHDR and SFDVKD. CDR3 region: CATSGTGRNEQFF. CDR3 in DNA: TGTGCCACCAGCGGGACAGGGAGAAATGAGCAGTTCTTC.

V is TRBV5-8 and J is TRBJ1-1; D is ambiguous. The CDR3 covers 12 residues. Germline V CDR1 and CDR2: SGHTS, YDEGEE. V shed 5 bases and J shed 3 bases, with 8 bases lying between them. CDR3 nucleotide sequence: TGTGCCAGCAGGGACCAAGACACTGAAGCTTTCTTT. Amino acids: CASRDQDTEAFF.

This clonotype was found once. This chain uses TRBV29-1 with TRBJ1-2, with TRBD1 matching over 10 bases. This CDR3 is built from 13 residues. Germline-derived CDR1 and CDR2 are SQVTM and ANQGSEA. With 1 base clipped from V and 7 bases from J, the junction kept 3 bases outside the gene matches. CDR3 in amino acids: CSVEGDRGIGYTF. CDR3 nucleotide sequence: TGCAGCGTTGAAGGGGACAGGGGAATTGGCTACACCTTC.

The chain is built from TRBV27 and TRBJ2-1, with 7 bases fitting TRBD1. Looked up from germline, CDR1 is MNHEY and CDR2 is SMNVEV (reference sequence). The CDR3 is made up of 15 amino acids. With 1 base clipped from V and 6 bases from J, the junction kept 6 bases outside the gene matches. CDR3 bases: TGTGCCAGCAGTTTATTAGGACAGGATACCAATGAGCAGTTCTTC. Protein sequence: CASSLLGQDTNEQFF.

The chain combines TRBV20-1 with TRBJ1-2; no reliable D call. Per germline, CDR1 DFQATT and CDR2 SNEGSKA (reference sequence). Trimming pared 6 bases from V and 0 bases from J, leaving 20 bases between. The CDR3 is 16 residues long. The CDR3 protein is CSADDGLPKANYGYTF. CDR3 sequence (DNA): TGCAGTGCGGATGACGGACTACCAAAAGCTAACTATGGCTACACCTTC.